The text below deals with one TCR beta chain. The data belong to a study of T cells after yellow fever vaccination. V gave up 5 bases and J gave up 7 bases, with 18 bases separating them. The length of the CDR3 is 14 residues. The germline CDR1 and CDR2 sequences are SEHNR and FQNEAQ (reference sequence). Each CDR3 protein gets one entry after TCRdb re-called the 5' RACE reads with MiXCR. The sample includes about 73,000 distinct CDR3 sequences, approximately 7.5% of them seen just once. This sequence was found in a man under 40 who received the YFV17D yellow fever vaccine. This specimen was CD8+ T cells sorted from PBMCs, taken on the day of the yellow fever booster vaccination. This chain links TRBV7-9 with TRBJ2-7, with D maybe TRBD1 (5 bases). CDR3 sequence (DNA): TGTGCCAGCAGCGCAGGGCTGGGTTTTGGGGAGCAGTACTTC. Translation gives CASSAGLGFGEQYF.